This TCR beta chain was profiled in a study of cytomegalovirus exposure and HLA in healthy donors. Study-wide results and limits: CMV antigen specificity was confirmed in vitro for a few CMV-associated chains. The study listed some 160 cytomegalovirus-associated TCR beta chains.

Assay used: immunoSEQ multiplex PCR; TCRdb lists only in-frame clones, some missing. The sample has tens of thousands of clones; 75% to 95% are singletons. In the case of this clone: Its specificity is unknown.

With 6 bases clipped from V and 6 bases from J, the junction kept 3 bases outside the gene matches. CDR3 length equals 13 residues. Germline CDR1 ENHRY, CDR2 SYGVKD. The chain couples TRBV10-3 to TRBJ2-7; 12 nucleotides align to TRBD1. Sequenced material: PBMCs. This TCR was recovered from a woman in her twenties or thirties in good health and CMV-seronegative. The CDR3 nucleotides read TGTGCCATCAGGGGGGACAGGGGGCCCGAGCAGTACTTC. It yields the protein CAIRGDRGPEQYF.